A selection of T cell receptor beta chains follows, all from one sample in a study of cytomegalovirus exposure and HLA in healthy donors. Generated by immunoSEQ multiplex PCR, the TCRdb table keeps only in-frame clones and is missing some. The sample lists roughly 140,000 clones; around 86% were seen once. Sequenced sample: PBMCs. These TCRs come from a female donor in good health and CMV-seronegative. CDR3s include the opening cysteine and the closing phenylalanine or tryptophan. A D gene is named only where the DNA matches it firmly. The listing skips clone size in some rows; elsewhere it reads once, few, many or a size class.

D	J	size	V	CDR3	DNA
-	TRBJ2-5	-	TRBV6-1	CASNIDYPETQYF	TGTGCCAGCAATATCGACTACCCAGAGACCCAGTACTTC
TRBD1	TRBJ1-3	-	TRBV5-6	CASSLAGQGARAGNTIYF	TGTGCCAGCAGCTTGGCGGGACAGGGGGCGAGGGCTGGAAACACCATATATTTT
TRBD2	TRBJ2-3	-	TRBV5-1	CASSLGTSGVTDTQYF	TGCGCCAGCAGCTTAGGGACTAGCGGGGTCACAGATACGCAGTATTTT
TRBD1	TRBJ2-7	-	TRBV5-1	CASSSGLGTGVDEQYF	TGCGCCAGCAGCTCGGGCCTAGGGACAGGGGTCGACGAGCAGTACTTC
-	TRBJ1-3	-	TRBV19	CASSSLNRERSGNTIYF	TGTGCCAGTAGTTCCCTCAACAGGGAAAGATCCGGAAACACCATATATTTT
-	TRBJ1-4	few	TRBV2	CASRTNPGRRDEKLFF	TGTGCCAGCAGAACAAATCCGGGACGGAGGGATGAAAAACTGTTTTTT
-	TRBJ2-7	-	TRBV25-1	CASSGLTYEQYF	TGTGCCAGCAGTGGACTTACCTACGAGCAGTACTTC
TRBD1	TRBJ1-5	-	TRBV6-6	CASRPRQGNQPQHF	TGTGCCAGCAGGCCGCGACAGGGGAATCAGCCCCAGCATTTT
-	TRBJ2-1	-	TRBV9	CASSVGVGEAYNEQFF	TGTGCCAGCAGCGTAGGGGTGGGGGAGGCCTACAATGAGCAGTTCTTC
TRBD2	TRBJ2-7	few	TRBV5-6	CASSTGLADAEQYF	TGTGCCAGCAGCACGGGACTAGCGGATGCCGAGCAGTACTTC
TRBD1	TRBJ1-5	-	TRBV18	CASSPGQNNQPQHF	TGTGCCAGCTCACCGGGACAGAACAATCAGCCCCAGCATTTT
TRBD1	TRBJ1-1	-	TRBV11-2	CASSPRTGLNTEAFF	TGTGCCAGCAGCCCTCGGACAGGCTTGAACACTGAAGCTTTCTTT
-	TRBJ1-5	few	TRBV27	CASSRQFDSNQPQHF	TGTGCCAGCAGTCGACAGTTCGATAGCAATCAGCCCCAGCATTTT
TRBD2	TRBJ2-1	once	TRBV18	CASSQIAGVVPEQFF	TGTGCCAGCTCACAAATAGCGGGAGTAGTTCCTGAGCAGTTCTTC
TRBD1	TRBJ1-1	-	TRBV27	CASSRHLTGGITEAFF	TGTGCCAGCAGCCGACATCTGACAGGGGGTATCACTGAAGCTTTCTTT
TRBD1	TRBJ1-5	-	TRBV7-2	CASSGTGGTQPQHF	TGTGCCAGCAGCGGGACAGGGGGCACTCAGCCCCAGCATTTT
-	TRBJ2-5	-	TRBV29-1	CSVLAAWETQYF	TGCAGCGTTTTAGCGGCCTGGGAGACCCAGTACTTC
-	TRBJ2-1	-	TRBV19	CASSIGGNEQFF	TGTGCCAGTAGTATAGGAGGAAATGAGCAGTTCTTC
-	TRBJ2-7	-	TRBV6-1	CASSEGEGKSYEQYF	TGTGCCAGCAGTGAAGGTGAGGGCAAATCCTACGAGCAGTACTTC
TRBD2	TRBJ2-1	-	TRBV6-1	CASSVMAGGNNEQFF	TGTGCCAGCAGTGTAATGGCGGGAGGGAACAATGAGCAGTTCTTC
-	TRBJ2-7	-	TRBV5-1	CASSSPEGHQFTYEQYF	TGCGCCAGCAGCTCGCCTGAGGGACACCAATTCACCTACGAGCAGTACTTC